Below, 15 T cell receptor beta chains from the same sample are listed, as sequenced in a study of blood T cells in healthy people across ages. The use of a sample-barcoded 5' primer and a J-beta primer mix characterized a second PCR of roughly 6 to 11 cycles. TCRdb reanalysed the 5' RACE reads using MiXCR and keeps one entry per CDR3 protein. The profile shows 590,000 or so distinct CDR3 sequences, 25% to 30% of them singletons. Sample: blood. The receptors were sampled from a woman aged 80 or older in good health.

This chain uses TRBV28 with TRBJ1-6; TRBD1 agrees at 9 bases. The CDR3 contains 18 residues. V lost 1 base and J lost 5; bases outside the gene matches: 9. Germline V gene data show CDR1 as MDHEN and CDR2 as SYDVKM. The CDR3 reads CASSLSQGARINNSPLHF. In DNA form, the CDR3 reads TGTGCCAGCAGTTTATCACAGGGGGCGCGGATAAATAATTCACCCCTCCACTTT.

This clonotype was counted many times. The gene calls are TRBV10-3 and TRBJ1-2; 9 nucleotides agree with TRBD1. This CDR3 comprises 14 residues. Trimming took 10 bases from V and 5 from J; bases not matched to a gene: 11. In germline, CDR1 is ENHRY, CDR2 SYGVKD. Written as DNA, the CDR3 is TGTGCCACCTTAGCCACCGGGACAGGGTATGGCTACACCTTC. It encodes CATLATGTGYGYTF.

The table lists this clonotype with a few counts. This may arise from a read error, as a much more abundant clone is one base away. The chain recombines TRBV7-3 with TRBJ2-1; no clear D. The J call is in doubt because the DNA end fits TRBJ2-7 better. Per the germline V gene, CDR1 is SGHTA and CDR2 is FQGTGA. The CDR3 runs to 15 residues. The chain's CDR3 is CASSFGRKEYNEQYF. CDR3 DNA: TGTGCCAGCAGCTTCGGCAGGAAGGAATACAATGAGCAGTACTTC.

The gene calls are TRBV19 and TRBJ1-1; no reliable D call. Germline values: CDR1 LNHDA, CDR2 SQIVND (reference sequence). Trimming pared 4 bases from V and 3 bases from J, leaving 12 bases between. The CDR3 consists of 14 residues. CDR3 nucleotides: TGTGCCAGTAGTAGGTCCGGGTTCTACACTGAAGCTTTCTTT. It encodes CASSRSGFYTEAFF.

The chain combines TRBV5-1 with TRBJ2-7, with D hard to call. CDR3 size: 13 residues. Germline CDR1 SGHRS, CDR2 YFSETQ. V was cut by 5 bases and J by 0 bases, with 9 bases left in between. CDR3: CASSPRYSYEQYF. The CDR3 region has the DNA TGCGCCAGCAGTCCCAGGTACTCCTACGAGCAGTACTTC.

In its sample, this clonotype was seen many times. This rearrangement joins TRBV6-1 to TRBJ2-3; D is undetermined. Per the germline V gene, CDR1 is MNHNS and CDR2 is SASEGT. V was shortened by 10 bases and J by 0 bases, with 11 bases between the two germline ends. The CDR3 runs to 13 residues. CDR3 nucleotide sequence: TGTGCCATCAGGACCCGGAGCACAGATACGCAGTATTTT. It codes for CAIRTRSTDTQYF.

This clonotype was seen a handful of times. A much larger clone differs from this one at a single base, so this may be a read error. The chain has TRBV18 and TRBJ2-1, with a possible D match to TRBD2 (5 bases). TRBJ2-7 explains the end of the DNA better; the J call may be wrong. The V gene's germline CDR1 is KGHSH and CDR2 LQKENI. The CDR3 runs 16 residues. The CDR3 DNA follows: TGTGCCAGCTCACCACTAGCGCCGAGCTCCTACAATGAGCAGTACTTC. It yields the protein CASSPLAPSSYNEQYF.

This clonotype has more than one count but fewer than ten. The chain recombines TRBV12-3 or TRBV12-4 with TRBJ2-2, with 10 bases lining up with TRBD2. With 5 bases clipped from V and 1 base from J, the junction kept 7 bases outside the gene matches. There are 17 residues in the CDR3. CDR3 residues: CASSQYSGGRNTGELFF. CDR3 DNA: TGTGCCAGCAGTCAATATAGCGGGGGGAGGAACACCGGGGAGCTGTTTTTT.

V is TRBV6-2 or TRBV6-3 and J is TRBJ1-5, with D tentatively TRBD1 (6 bases). CDR1 is MNHEY and CDR2 is SVGEGT in the germline V gene. The CDR3 sequence is 14 residues long. V lost 2 bases and J lost 6, with 11 bases in between. The CDR3 DNA reads TGTGCCAGCAGTTACACAACAGGGAGTCAGCCCCAGCATTTT. It encodes CASSYTTGSQPQHF.

This clonotype was picked up many times. The gene calls are TRBV20-1 and TRBJ2-5; 13 positions match TRBD2. Germline V lookup: CDR1 DFQATT, CDR2 SNEGSKA (reference sequence). This CDR3 region has 15 residues. Germline trimming cut 1 base from V and 11 bases from J; bases unmatched to any gene: 10. The CDR3 protein is CSARGLAGGYNEQYF. CDR3 nucleotide sequence: TGCAGTGCTAGAGGACTAGCGGGGGGCTACAATGAGCAGTACTTC.

The chain recombines TRBV20-1 with TRBJ2-4, with D perhaps matching TRBD2 (6 bases). The J call could be wrong; TRBJ2-5 is a better fit for the DNA end. Germline lookup yields CDR1 DFQATT and CDR2 SNEGSKA (reference sequence). The CDR3 sequence is 16 residues long. CDR3 region: CSARDLRAGLQETQYF. The CDR3 nucleotides read TGCAGTGCTAGAGATCTCCGGGCGGGGTTACAAGAGACCCAGTACTTC.

Remarks on this clonotype: The CDR3 carries no conserved terminal phenylalanine or tryptophan, so it likely arises from a read error. The rearrangement joins TRBV12-3 or TRBV12-4 to TRBJ2-3; a weak D match, TRBD1 (5 bases). The ends were cut back, 6 bases at V and 4 bases at J, with 17 bases in the middle. There are 15 residues in the CDR3. The CDR3 nucleotides are TGTGCCAGCAGCCTAGGACAATTCGGCGCAGATACGCAGTATTCC. This translates into CASSLGQFGADTQYS.

This rearrangement joins TRBV6-2 or TRBV6-3 to TRBJ2-5, with 9 bases matching TRBD1. The CDR3 is made up of 15 amino acids. V dropped 4 bases and J dropped 5; count of bases not matched to a gene: 8. Germline V CDR1 and CDR2: MNHEY, SVGEGT. CDR3 amino acids: CASSLRTGVWETQYF. CDR3 bases: TGTGCCAGCAGTTTGAGGACAGGGGTGTGGGAGACCCAGTACTTC.

As regards this clonotype: A read error is possible here, since a much larger clone lies one base away. The chain couples TRBV20-1 to TRBJ2-1; D unresolved. The last part of the DNA fits TRBJ2-7 better; the J call may be wrong. This CDR3 spans 15 amino acids. Germline V gene sequence: CDR1 DFQATT, CDR2 SNEGSKA (reference sequence). CDR3 sequence reads: CSARGRTVSYNEQYF. The CDR3, as DNA: TGCAGTGCTAGAGGAAGGACGGTCTCCTACAATGAGCAGTACTTC.

Worth noting for this clonotype: A read error may be the cause here, since a much bigger clone is one base away. The J gene is TRBJ2-1, the V gene TRBV20-1; 8 nucleotides agree with TRBD1. V was clipped by 3 bases and J by 8 bases; unmatched bases: 12. Looked up from germline, CDR1 is DFQATT and CDR2 is SNEGSKA (reference sequence). The CDR3 loop spans 15 amino acids. The CDR3 spells CSASRTGTQCDEQFF. CDR3 nucleotide sequence: TGCAGTGCTAGCCGGACAGGGACGCAATGCGATGAGCAGTTCTTC.